The clone carrying this T cell receptor beta chain has a count of ten or more. Losses at the gene ends were 5 bases for V and 1 base for J; bases not matched to a gene: 7. CDR1 LNHNV and CDR2 YYDKDF come from the germline V gene (reference sequence). This CDR3 contains 15 residues. Original processing notes: Nucleated cell counts were estimated from reference gene primer amplification. The table came from immunoSEQ multiplex PCR; TCRdb's copy has only in-frame clones and leaves some out. V and J calls and clone size are given by that table; D and trimming were obtained from the DNA. The data contain 300,000 to 400,000 clones, 65% to 85% of them singletons. The sample comes from a study of blood T cell repertoires in COVID-19. Study summary: Some COVID-19 samples were acute and others convalescent; all came from the United States, Italy and Spain. Sample material is recorded as cDNA or gDNA derived from T cells, B-cell-depleted T cells, or PBMCs.

This TCR was recovered from a man aged 25-40 years with active or convalescent COVID-19. The sequenced material came from peripheral blood. The V call is TRBV15, the J call TRBJ2-5, with 7 bases matching TRBD1. DNA of the CDR3: TGTGCCACCAGCTGGGGGACAGAACTCCAAGAGACCCAGTACTTC. Translation: CATSWGTELQETQYF.